Below are 4 T cell receptor beta chains sequenced from a single sample in a study of blood T cell repertoires in COVID-19. The protocol was immunoSEQ multiplex PCR, while the TCRdb copy is restricted to in-frame clones and leaves out a portion. The table includes about 360,000 clones, about 87% detected once. The sequenced sample consisted of peripheral blood. The source is a human donor in a cohort sampled during active COVID-19.

V and J are TRBV27 and TRBJ2-3; 8 bases fit TRBD2. With V trimmed by 4 bases and J by 2 bases, 20 bases remained unmatched. This CDR3 spans 20 amino acids. Germline V gene lookup returns CDR1 MNHEY and CDR2 SMNVEV (reference sequence). The DNA for the CDR3 is TGTGCCAGCAGTTCCCCAACTCTTCGGACGGCGGGGGGAGTCACAGATACGCAGTATTTT. Translated: CASSSPTLRTAGGVTDTQYF.

The CDR3, as DNA: TGTGCCAGCAGCCAAGAAGGTTACAGCATGAACACTGAAGCTTTCTTT. Protein: CASSQEGYSMNTEAFF. The chain employs TRBV14 and TRBJ1-1; D remains unclear. Germline CDR1 and CDR2: SGHDN and FVKESK. V lost 0 bases, J lost 0 bases, and 11 bases lay in between. The CDR3 has 16 amino acids.

The chain employs TRBV6-5 and TRBJ1-4; TRBD1 agrees at 9 bases. The ends lost 8 bases at V and 8 bases at J; junction bases unmatched: 12. CDR1 is MNHEY, CDR2 SVGAGI, per germline. CDR3 size: 15 residues. The CDR3 reads CASVKDRGGSEKLFF. Written as DNA, the CDR3 is TGTGCCAGCGTCAAGGACAGGGGAGGTAGCGAAAAACTGTTTTTT.

The chain joins TRBV29-1 to TRBJ1-1, with TRBD1 matching 9 bases. Per the germline V gene, CDR1 is SQVTM and CDR2 is ANQGSEA. The CDR3 has 13 amino acids. With 2 bases clipped from V and 4 bases from J, the junction kept 2 bases outside the gene matches. CDR3 bases: TGCAGCGTTGAAAGACAGGGGGGCACTGAAGCTTTCTTT. It encodes CSVERQGGTEAFF.